These 14 T cell receptor beta chains were all obtained from the same sample, sequenced in a study of early stage breast cancer tumors. Sequencing used immunoSEQ multiplex PCR; TCRdb keeps in-frame clones, though not all of them. This table holds 60,000 to 80,000 clones, 79% found once. The sequenced material came from blood. The receptors derive from a person in their 60s with breast cancer.

The J gene is TRBJ2-2, the V gene TRBV7-3, with D maybe TRBD2 (6 bases). CDR1 SGHTA and CDR2 FQGTGA come from the germline V gene. The CDR3 is 13 residues long. Trimming removed 5 bases from V and 7 bases from J, with 11 bases in between. CDR3 DNA: TGTGCCAGCAGCCCGATGACTAGCGGGGAGCTGTTTTTT. This sequence encodes CASSPMTSGELFF.

Only one count was recorded for this clone. V gene TRBV6-4 combines with J gene TRBJ2-7, with D perhaps being TRBD1 or TRBD2 (5 bases each). In germline, CDR1 is MRHNA, CDR2 SNTAGT. The CDR3 sequence is 13 residues long. Trimming cost V 6 bases and J 4 bases, with 13 bases left between them. The CDR3 DNA reads TGTGCCAGCAGGAACGGGGCAATTTACGAGCAGTACTTC. Its protein is CASRNGAIYEQYF.

V gene TRBV9 combines with J gene TRBJ1-1, with D tentatively TRBD1 (5 bases). This CDR3 is 17 amino acids long. Germline V gives CDR1 SGDLS, CDR2 YYNGEE. With 0 bases removed from V and 3 bases from J, the gap between germline ends came to 18 bases. The DNA for the CDR3 is TGTGCCAGCAGCGTAGCGGGACTGAGGGGATTGGACACTGAAGCTTTCTTT. Its translation: CASSVAGLRGLDTEAFF.

V and J are TRBV19 and TRBJ1-1, with D perhaps TRBD1 (5 bases). The V and J ends lost 6 bases and 6 bases respectively, with 20 bases between them. CDR3 length: 15 residues. Germline CDR1 LNHDA, CDR2 SQIVND (reference sequence). The CDR3 bases are TGTGCCAGTAGCCCTCATCGAGGGCAGGGCCCTGAAGCTTTCTTT. Translation gives CASSPHRGQGPEAFF.

The V and J genes are TRBV14 and TRBJ1-4, with 8 positions matching TRBD1. The V gene's germline CDR1 is SGHDN and CDR2 FVKESK. The CDR3 is made up of 14 amino acids. Trimming cost V 6 bases and J 8 bases; bases outside gene matches: 8. As DNA, the CDR3 is TGTGCCAGCAGTCAGACGACAGGGGAAGAAAAACTGTTTTTT. It encodes CASSQTTGEEKLFF.

Here the CDR3 reads CASTPIGALGGNQPQHF. The CDR3 DNA reads TGTGCCAGCACCCCAATCGGGGCTTTGGGGGGCAATCAGCCCCAGCATTTT. This chain links TRBV28 with TRBJ1-5, with D possibly matching TRBD1 (5 bases). The CDR3 runs to 17 residues. V was cut by 7 bases and J by 2 bases, with 21 bases left in between. CDR1 and CDR2 (germline): MDHEN, SYDVKM. Full variable domain (missing parts from reference TRBV28 and TRBJ1-5): DVKVTQSSRYLVKRTGEKVFLECVQDMDHENMFWYRQDPGLGLRLIYFSYDVKMKEKGDIPEGYSVSREKKERFSLILESASTNQTSMYLCASTPIGALGGNQPQHFGDGTRLSIL.

This chain uses TRBV5-8 with TRBJ1-4; D not resolved. This CDR3 has 15 residues. Germline CDR1 and CDR2: SGHTS and YDEGEE. V was trimmed by 4 bases and J by 8 bases, leaving 18 bases between them. The DNA of the CDR3 is TGTGCCAGCAGCCAGTCCCAGTTTGGAGGGGAAAAACTGTTTTTT. Translating it yields CASSQSQFGGEKLFF.

The V and J genes are TRBV30 and TRBJ1-3; D might be TRBD1 (6 bases). Trimming removed 4 bases at V and 0 bases at J, with 10 bases between. The CDR3 length is 14 residues. Germline CDR1 GTSNPN, CDR2 SVGIG (reference sequence). The CDR3 sequence: CAWNRDISGNTIYF. Written as DNA, the CDR3 is TGTGCCTGGAACAGGGACATCTCTGGAAACACCATATATTTT.

The sample holds many counts of this clone. The rearrangement links TRBV6-4 to TRBJ1-5, with D unresolved. This CDR3 is built from 14 residues. CDR1 MRHNA and CDR2 SNTAGT come from the germline V gene. The germline V and J ends were trimmed by 5 bases and 2 bases, with 10 bases remaining between them. CDR3 sequence (DNA): TGTGCCAGCAGTTCGGGCACTGGCAATCAGCCCCAGCATTTT. Amino acid sequence: CASSSGTGNQPQHF.

The rearrangement uses TRBV7-2 and TRBJ2-3; TRBD2 agrees at 9 bases. This CDR3 has 16 residues. Germline assignment: CDR1 SGHTA and CDR2 FQGNSA. V trimming: 3 bases; J trimming: 5 bases; junction bases outside the gene matches: 9. Here the CDR3 reads CASSFLASGMGDTQYF. The CDR3 nucleotides are TGTGCCAGCAGCTTCCTAGCTAGCGGGATGGGAGATACGCAGTATTTT.

This clone was seen just once. The chain employs TRBV15 and TRBJ2-7, with 8 bases that match TRBD1. The V gene end was trimmed by 4 bases and the J gene end by 6 bases; junction bases not matched to a gene: 8. The CDR3 is made up of 14 amino acids. CDR1 and CDR2 from the germline V gene are LNHNV and YYDKDF (reference sequence). CDR3: CATSTTGGSREQYF. The CDR3, as DNA: TGTGCCACCAGCACAACAGGGGGTTCGCGCGAGCAGTACTTC.

This chain uses TRBV6-1 with TRBJ1-2; D unclear. Deletions cut 4 bases from V and 7 bases from J, with 16 bases between. CDR1 and CDR2 (germline): MNHNS, SASEGT. This CDR3 contains 14 residues. The CDR3 DNA reads as TGTGCCAGCAGTGGGACTTCTCCGGCGATTGGCTACACCTTC. Translating it yields CASSGTSPAIGYTF.

The chain couples TRBV4-2 to TRBJ2-3; 8 bases fit TRBD2. The CDR3 is 17 residues long. With 4 bases clipped from V and 1 base from J, the junction kept 10 bases outside the gene matches. Germline values: CDR1 LGHNA, CDR2 YNFKEQ. The CDR3 sequence is CASSPTAGTRGTDTQYF. CDR3 DNA: TGTGCCAGCAGCCCGACGGCCGGGACTAGAGGCACAGATACGCAGTATTTT.

The rearrangement links TRBV27 to TRBJ2-5; a weak D match, TRBD1 (6 bases). Trimming removed 6 bases from V and 0 bases from J, with 14 bases in between. The CDR3 contains 15 residues. Germline CDR1 and CDR2: MNHEY and SMNVEV (reference sequence). CDR3 nucleotides: TGTGCCAGCAGAAAACAGGGTGAATACCAAGAGACCCAGTACTTC. Translated, it gives CASRKQGEYQETQYF.